This entry lists 29 T cell receptor beta chains sequenced from one sample in a study of T cell repertoires in cytomegalovirus infection. No antigen has been identified for these receptors. TCRdb analysed the reads with MiXCR anew, one entry per CDR3 protein. The sample holds 600,000 to 700,000 distinct CDR3 sequences; roughly 33% are singletons and the top ten take roughly 18%. Sequenced here: cultured PBMCs, sampled from culture after CMV antigen stimulation. The receptors derive from a human donor in good health (CMV status not recorded). Some clones in this sample may be carry-over from other donors' samples.

This clonotype was observed a few times. The chain joins TRBV7-8 to TRBJ2-7, with D perhaps matching TRBD2 (5 bases). CDR3 length: 15 residues. The germline V gene encodes CDR1 SGHVS and CDR2 FQNEAQ. V shed 6 bases and J shed 2 bases, with 17 bases lying between them. The CDR3 loop is CASSILSGSPYEQYF. CDR3 nucleotide sequence: TGTGCCAGCAGTATACTGAGCGGCAGTCCCTACGAGCAGTACTTC. Combining the CDR3 with reference TRBV7-8 and TRBJ2-7 gives the whole variable domain GAGVSQSPRYKVAKRGQDVALRCDPISGHVSLFWYQQALGQGPEFLTYFQNEAQLDKSGLPSDRFFAERPEGSVSTLKIQRTQQEDSAVYLCASSILSGSPYEQYFGPGTRLTVT.

The chain employs TRBV5-4 and TRBJ2-1; 9 nucleotides match TRBD2. This CDR3 has 15 residues. Looked up from germline, CDR1 is SGHNT and CDR2 is YYREEE (reference sequence). Trimming at V came to 2 bases and at J to 8 bases, leaving 8 bases not matched to a gene. The DNA for the CDR3 is TGTGCCAGCAGCTTAGGGCGGGAGGGCCTCTATGAGCAGTTCTTC. It specifies CASSLGREGLYEQFF.

The chain joins TRBV11-2 to TRBJ2-1; D is ambiguous. The CDR3 is 13 amino acids. V gave up 0 bases and J gave up 11 bases, with 11 bases separating them. Germline CDR1 and CDR2: SGHAT and FQNNGV. In DNA, the CDR3 is TGTGCCAGCAGCTTAGATCTTGAACGACAGCAGTTCTTC. Translation gives CASSLDLERQQFF.

The V gene is TRBV4-1, the J gene TRBJ2-7; D not certain. CDR1 and CDR2 from the germline V gene are MGHRA and YSYEKL. V was shortened by 0 bases and J by 4 bases, with 7 bases between the two germline ends. CDR3 length: 13 amino acids. In DNA, the CDR3 is TGCGCCAGCAGCCAAGATCCGACTTACGAGCAGTACTTC. Translation: CASSQDPTYEQYF.

This clonotype was observed a handful of times. CDR3 sequence (DNA): TGCGCCAGCAGCCAAGGGGTCCAATATGGCTACACCTTC. Translation: CASSQGVQYGYTF. The V and J genes are TRBV4-1 and TRBJ1-2, with D unresolved. In germline, CDR1 is MGHRA, CDR2 YSYEKL. The CDR3 runs 13 residues. Trimming removed 1 base at V and 5 bases at J, with 8 bases between.

This clonotype was detected once. The chain recombines TRBV6-2 or TRBV6-3 with TRBJ2-7; TRBD2 matches 12 bases. This CDR3 is built from 18 residues. Germline CDR1 MNHEY, CDR2 SVGEGT. The V and J ends lost 5 bases and 3 bases, in that order; junction bases with no gene match: 14. CDR3 nucleotides: TGTGCCAGCAGTCCCTCGACCCTCAGACTAGCGGGAGTCTACGAGCAGTACTTC. This codes for CASSPSTLRLAGVYEQYF.

The chain recombines TRBV2 with TRBJ2-5, with D perhaps TRBD2 (6 bases). The CDR3 contains 13 residues. The germline CDR1 and CDR2 sequences are SNHLY and FYNNEI. The V end lost 4 bases, the J end lost 5 bases, and 11 bases lay between the germline ends. DNA of the CDR3: TGTGCCAGCAGTGGGACTACCGGGGAGACCCAGTACTTC. Its translation: CASSGTTGETQYF.

The table lists this clonotype with a few counts. The chain combines TRBV19 with TRBJ1-3, with D unclear. Germline V gene lookup returns CDR1 LNHDA and CDR2 SQIVND (reference sequence). The CDR3 is made up of 14 amino acids. Trimming took 9 bases from V and 0 from J, leaving 12 bases between them. In nucleotides, the CDR3 is TGTGCCAGCACACAGAGCCGCTCTGGAAACACCATATATTTT. It is translated as CASTQSRSGNTIYF. The full variable domain, with the rest looked up from reference TRBV19 and TRBJ1-3, is DGGITQSPKYLFRKEGQNVTLSCEQNLNHDAMYWYRQDPGQGLRLIYYSQIVNDFQKGDIAEGYSVSREKKESFPLTVTSAQKNPTAFYLCASTQSRSGNTIYFGEGSWLTVV.

V is TRBV4-1 and J is TRBJ2-1; TRBD2 matches 16 bases. Per the germline V gene, CDR1 is MGHRA and CDR2 is YSYEKL. After removal of 4 bases from V and 10 bases from J, the junction contained 7 bases not matched to a gene. The CDR3 runs to 16 residues. The CDR3: CASSPGTSGRANEQFF. The CDR3 DNA follows: TGCGCCAGCAGCCCTGGGACTAGCGGGAGGGCCAACGAGCAGTTCTTC.

The chain links TRBV2 to TRBJ2-1; 7 bases match TRBD2. Germline trimming cut 8 bases from V and 2 bases from J; bases unmatched to any gene: 6. The CDR3 contains 14 residues. The germline gives CDR1 SNHLY, CDR2 FYNNEI. CDR3 coding DNA: TGTGCCAGCCTTGAGCGGGGAACCTACAATGAGCAGTTCTTC. The encoded protein is CASLERGTYNEQFF.

The CDR3: CASSIVPPRLSEAFF. The CDR3 DNA reads TGTGCCAGTAGTATAGTTCCCCCACGGTTATCTGAAGCTTTCTTT. The chain combines TRBV19 with TRBJ1-1; D is unresolved. V was cut by 1 base and J by 6 bases, with 15 bases left in between. Per germline, CDR1 LNHDA and CDR2 SQIVND (reference sequence). The CDR3 sequence is 15 residues long.

There are a few counts of this clonotype. The chain joins TRBV4-2 to TRBJ2-3; D possibly corresponds to TRBD2 (5 bases). Germline CDR1 LGHNA, CDR2 YNFKEQ. The V and J ends lost 4 bases and 2 bases respectively, with 13 bases between them. CDR3 length: 15 amino acids. The CDR3 region has the DNA TGTGCCAGCAGCCTCACTAGGCCCCCCACAGATACGCAGTATTTT. Encoded protein: CASSLTRPPTDTQYF.

V usage is TRBV4-1 and J usage is TRBJ1-6; D gene uncertain. V lost 1 base and J 10 bases, leaving 11 bases between the germline ends. Germline V lookup: CDR1 MGHRA, CDR2 YSYEKL. This CDR3 has 14 residues. Here the CDR3 DNA reads TGCGCCAGCAGCCAAGGGAGAGACCTCTCACCCCTCCACTTT. Translated, it gives CASSQGRDLSPLHF.

At least ten counts were recorded for this clonotype. The gene calls are TRBV7-8 and TRBJ1-6; D gene unclear. Germline values: CDR1 SGHVS, CDR2 FQNEAQ. Trimming cost V 4 bases and J 7 bases, with 5 bases left between them. The CDR3 loop spans 12 amino acids. The CDR3 region is CASSSVNSPLHF. The CDR3 region has the DNA TGTGCCAGCAGCTCGGTAAATTCACCCCTCCACTTT. Looking up the rest from reference TRBV7-8 and TRBJ1-6 gives the full variable domain: GAGVSQSPRYKVAKRGQDVALRCDPISGHVSLFWYQQALGQGPEFLTYFQNEAQLDKSGLPSDRFFAERPEGSVSTLKIQRTQQEDSAVYLCASSSVNSPLHFGNGTRLTVT.

This clonotype was counted once. The chain couples TRBV19 to TRBJ1-5; the D gene is possibly TRBD1 (5 bases). The V and J ends lost 3 bases and 6 bases respectively, with 9 bases between them. Germline CDR1 is LNHDA and CDR2 is SQIVND (reference sequence). The CDR3 is made up of 13 amino acids. The chain's CDR3 is CASSIEGFQPQHF. The DNA of the CDR3 is TGTGCCAGTAGTATCGAGGGGTTTCAGCCCCAGCATTTT.

This clonotype was recorded a few times. CDR3 protein: CASSLRGGPMNTEAFF. CDR3 in DNA: TGTGCCAGCAGCCTCAGAGGAGGCCCAATGAACACTGAAGCTTTCTTT. This chain links TRBV11-2 with TRBJ1-1, with D uncertain. The germline V gene encodes CDR1 SGHAT and CDR2 FQNNGV. V dropped 5 bases and J dropped 0 bases, with 16 bases sitting between them. The CDR3 is 16 amino acids.

This chain connects TRBV7-2 to TRBJ2-7; 9 bases align to TRBD1. CDR1 and CDR2 (germline): SGHTA, FQGNSA. With V trimmed by 5 bases and J by 3 bases, 8 bases remained unmatched. The CDR3 is 15 amino acids. The DNA of the CDR3 is TGTGCCAGCAGCCATAAGGGACAGGGATTCTACGAGCAGTACTTC. This encodes CASSHKGQGFYEQYF.

V and J are TRBV19 and TRBJ2-6; TRBD1 or TRBD2 may be the D gene (5 bases each). V gave up 7 bases and J gave up 1 base, with 8 bases separating them. The CDR3 contains 14 residues. Germline CDR1 LNHDA, CDR2 SQIVND (reference sequence). The CDR3 region has the DNA TGTGCCAGTAATGAGGGGTCTGGGGCCAACGTCCTGACTTTC. This codes for CASNEGSGANVLTF.

V is TRBV5-4 and J is TRBJ2-3, with 10 positions matching TRBD2. The V gene's germline CDR1 is SGHNT and CDR2 YYREEE (reference sequence). J lost 5 bases, V lost 6 bases, and 9 bases had no gene match. This CDR3 has 15 amino acids. CDR3 region: CASTPGAGGRDTQYF. CDR3 nucleotides: TGTGCCAGCACCCCGGGAGCGGGAGGGCGAGATACGCAGTATTTT.

The V gene is TRBV20-1, the J gene TRBJ1-5; D gene unclear. Trimming cost V 3 bases and J 3 bases, with 15 bases left between them. The CDR3 runs 15 residues. Germline CDR1 reads DFQATT; CDR2 reads SNEGSKA (reference sequence). The chain's CDR3 is CSARASGLVNQPQHF. The CDR3 DNA follows: TGCAGTGCTAGGGCTTCGGGGTTGGTCAATCAGCCCCAGCATTTT.

The rearrangement links TRBV19 to TRBJ2-2; the D is unclear. Germline V gives CDR1 LNHDA, CDR2 SQIVND (reference sequence). Trimming took 5 bases from V and 5 from J, leaving 9 bases between them. This CDR3 spans 13 amino acids. CDR3 loop: CASSSYRTGELFF. CDR3 bases: TGTGCCAGTAGTTCGTATCGGACCGGGGAGCTGTTTTTT.

This clonotype was observed a handful of times. J is TRBJ1-5 and V is TRBV28; 10 bases match TRBD1. This CDR3 spans 19 amino acids. The V gene end was trimmed by 6 bases and the J gene end by 0 bases; junction bases not matched to a gene: 14. CDR1 is MDHEN and CDR2 is SYDVKM in the germline V gene. DNA for the CDR3: TGTGCCAGCAGCCCCTTCCATGGGACAGGGGTATATAGCAATCAGCCCCAGCATTTT. This gives the protein CASSPFHGTGVYSNQPQHF.

The V call is TRBV27, the J call TRBJ2-7; TRBD1 matches 7 bases. There are 16 residues in the CDR3. Germline V gives CDR1 MNHEY, CDR2 SMNVEV (reference sequence). J lost 4 bases, V lost 6 bases, and 15 bases had no gene match. The CDR3 DNA is TGTGCCAGCAGCCCCCGTAGGGACAGACGACCGTACGAGCAGTACTTC. Residues: CASSPRRDRRPYEQYF.

The gene calls are TRBV5-4 and TRBJ1-2, with a weak D call TRBD1 (5 bases). V shed 0 bases and J shed 13 bases, with 25 bases lying between them. CDR3 length: 16 residues. Germline V lookup: CDR1 SGHNT, CDR2 YYREEE (reference sequence). Here the CDR3 reads CASSLVPVRQGGGGTF. Here the CDR3 DNA reads TGTGCCAGCAGCTTGGTCCCCGTTCGGCAGGGCGGAGGAGGCACCTTC.

This clonotype showed up many times. The rearrangement links TRBV7-2 to TRBJ2-2; 10 bases fit TRBD1. Germline assignment: CDR1 SGHTA and CDR2 FQGNSA. This CDR3 contains 17 residues. The V segment lost 7 bases and the J segment 6 bases; nucleotides outside the gene matches: 14. The CDR3: CASTHTRDRGLAGELFF. The CDR3 DNA reads TGTGCCAGCACCCATACCCGGGACAGGGGATTAGCCGGGGAGCTGTTTTTT.

The gene calls are TRBV7-2 and TRBJ2-7; D not certain. Trimming took off 0 bases at V and 4 bases at J, with 19 bases between the two ends. Per the germline V gene, CDR1 is SGHTA and CDR2 is FQGNSA. The CDR3 has 17 amino acids. This chain's CDR3 is CASSLAQITVAPYEQYF. The CDR3 DNA is TGTGCCAGCAGCTTAGCGCAAATTACAGTTGCTCCGTACGAGCAGTACTTC.

V usage is TRBV7-2 and J usage is TRBJ2-1; 10 bases line up with TRBD2. J lost 4 bases, V lost 5 bases, and 5 bases had no gene match. This CDR3 spans 15 amino acids. Germline V CDR1 and CDR2: SGHTA, FQGNSA. The CDR3 spells CASSPGLASYNEQFF. The CDR3 DNA reads TGTGCCAGCAGCCCGGGACTAGCGTCTTACAATGAGCAGTTCTTC.

The chain combines TRBV12-3 or TRBV12-4 with TRBJ2-3; perhaps D is TRBD1 or TRBD2 (5 bases each). Trimming took off 5 bases at V and 3 bases at J, with 36 bases between the two ends. The CDR3 has 22 residues. CDR3 nucleotides: TGTGCCAGCAGTCTATGGTCTCGTGGGGGTTTCGGGTGGACTCACACGACAGATACGCAGTATTTT. This codes for CASSLWSRGGFGWTHTTDTQYF.

This sequence joins TRBV5-1 and TRBJ1-1; 7 bases are a match to TRBD1. The CDR3 runs to 15 residues. The junction had 14 bases not matched to a gene; V was cut back by 4 bases and J by 8 bases. Germline V lookup: CDR1 SGHRS, CDR2 YFSETQ. CDR3 DNA: TGCGCCAGCAGCAACCGGGACAGAGACTATGGGGAAGCTTTCTTT. It yields the protein CASSNRDRDYGEAFF.